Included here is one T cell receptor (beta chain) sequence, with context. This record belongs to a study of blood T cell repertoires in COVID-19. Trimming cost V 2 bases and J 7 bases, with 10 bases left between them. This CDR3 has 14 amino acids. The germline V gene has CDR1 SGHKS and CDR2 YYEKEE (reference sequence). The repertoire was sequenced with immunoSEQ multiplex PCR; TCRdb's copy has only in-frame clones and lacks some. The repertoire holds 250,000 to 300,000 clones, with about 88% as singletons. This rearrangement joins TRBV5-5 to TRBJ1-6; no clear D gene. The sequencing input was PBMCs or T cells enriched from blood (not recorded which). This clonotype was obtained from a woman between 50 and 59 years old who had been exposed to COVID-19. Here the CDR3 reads CASSFGGLNSPLHF. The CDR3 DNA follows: TGTGCCAGCAGCTTTGGAGGGTTGAATTCACCCCTCCACTTT.